Each of the 21 T cell receptor beta chains below was sequenced from the same sample in a study of cytomegalovirus exposure and HLA in healthy donors. 60 Vbeta and 13 Jbeta primers were used in PCR. TCRdb's table, derived via immunoSEQ multiplex PCR, lists solely in-frame clones and lacks some. This sample has around 54,000 clones; more than 65% occur once, and the top ten carry roughly 3%. Sequencing used PBMCs. The receptors originated from a young woman in good health and CMV-seronegative.

The gene calls are TRBV9 and TRBJ1-2, with 7 bases fitting TRBD1. This CDR3 comprises 14 residues. The V gene end was trimmed by 0 bases and the J gene end by 3 bases; junction bases not matched to a gene: 2. Germline V CDR1 and CDR2: SGDLS, YYNGEE. CDR3 in amino acids: CASSVGGTDYGYTF. In DNA form, the CDR3 reads TGTGCCAGCAGCGTAGGGGGGACAGACTATGGCTACACCTTC.

The rearrangement uses TRBV30 and TRBJ2-5, with D possibly being TRBD2 (7 bases). In germline, CDR1 is GTSNPN, CDR2 SVGIG (reference sequence). This CDR3 spans 12 amino acids. The V end lost 5 bases, the J end lost 4 bases, and 11 bases lay between the germline ends. The CDR3 DNA follows: TGTGCCTGGGGGGAGGGGGGAGAGACCCAGTACTTC. The encoded protein is CAWGEGGETQYF.

The CDR3 loop reads CASSLGESMNTEAFF. CDR3 sequence (DNA): TGTGCCAGCAGCTTAGGAGAGTCCATGAACACTGAAGCTTTCTTT. This chain links TRBV7-9 with TRBJ1-1, with D unresolved. V lost 1 base to trimming and J lost 0 bases, with 9 bases between them. In germline, CDR1 is SEHNR, CDR2 FQNEAQ (reference sequence). The CDR3 is made up of 15 amino acids.

The gene calls are TRBV18 and TRBJ1-1, with 10 bases lining up with TRBD1. There are 15 residues in the CDR3. The germline V gene encodes CDR1 KGHSH and CDR2 LQKENI. The junction had 6 bases not matched to a gene; V was cut back by 2 bases and J by 6 bases. The CDR3 nucleotides read TGTGCCAGCTCACCATCTAGACAGGGGGCCTCTGAAGCTTTCTTT. Amino acids: CASSPSRQGASEAFF. Full variable domain (remainder filled in from reference TRBV18 and TRBJ1-1): NAGVMQNPRHLVRRRGQEARLRCSPMKGHSHVYWYRQLPEEGLKFMVYLQKENIIDESGMPKERFSAEFPKEGPSILRIQQVVRGDSAAYFCASSPSRQGASEAFFGQGTRLTVV.

The chain employs TRBV6-1 and TRBJ2-3; D call uncertain. V gave up 1 base and J gave up 0 bases, with 5 bases separating them. The CDR3 is 14 amino acids. Per germline, CDR1 MNHNS and CDR2 SASEGT. The CDR3 is CASSEGASTDTQYF. CDR3 nucleotide sequence: TGTGCCAGCAGTGAAGGAGCTAGCACAGATACGCAGTATTTT.

The rearrangement uses TRBV18 and TRBJ2-1; D may be TRBD2 (6 bases). Germline V lookup: CDR1 KGHSH, CDR2 LQKENI. V was cut by 2 bases and J by 2 bases, with 10 bases left in between. This CDR3 is 15 amino acids long. In DNA form, the CDR3 reads TGTGCCAGCTCACCAGGCTGGGAGGCCTACAATGAGCAGTTCTTC. Translation: CASSPGWEAYNEQFF.

The J gene is TRBJ1-1, the V gene TRBV6-5; D might be TRBD1 (6 bases). Germline CDR1 and CDR2: MNHEY and SVGAGI. With 4 bases removed from V and 5 bases from J, the gap between germline ends came to 11 bases. The CDR3 length is 13 residues. The CDR3 loop reads CASSSRGATEAFF. CDR3 sequence (DNA): TGTGCCAGCAGTTCACGGGGGGCGACTGAAGCTTTCTTT.

J is TRBJ1-2 and V is TRBV4-1; D is undetermined. The CDR3 covers 14 residues. Between the trimmed V and J ends, which lost 2 bases and 8 bases, there was a span of 15 bases. Germline V CDR1 and CDR2: MGHRA, YSYEKL. In DNA, the CDR3 is TGCGCCAGCAGCCAAATAGGGAGAGCTGAAGGCTACACCTTC. This codes for CASSQIGRAEGYTF.

V and J are TRBV27 and TRBJ2-3; unclear D gene. The CDR3 sequence is 11 residues long. V lost 8 bases and J lost 0, with 3 bases in between. CDR1 and CDR2 from the germline V gene are MNHEY and SMNVEV (reference sequence). The DNA for the CDR3 is TGTGCCAGCCAAAGCACAGATACGCAGTATTTT. The encoded protein is CASQSTDTQYF.

The chain recombines TRBV21-1 with TRBJ2-1; the table's D call of TRBD2 was not tested on the DNA. TRBV21-1 is a pseudogene segment. The CDR3 consists of 15 residues. CDR3 sequence: CASRDIAGVRNEQFF. The CDR3 DNA reads as TGTGCCAGCAGGGATATAGCGGGAGTCAGGAATGAGCAGTTCTTC.

The rearrangement uses TRBV7-8 and TRBJ2-7; 10 bases match TRBD2. The germline V gene has CDR1 SGHVS and CDR2 FQNEAQ. V lost 1 base, J lost 0 bases, and 6 bases stayed unmatched. This CDR3 spans 17 amino acids. This chain's CDR3 is CASSLGGVAGGSYEQYF. The CDR3 DNA is TGTGCCAGCAGCTTAGGTGGGGTAGCGGGAGGCTCCTACGAGCAGTACTTC.

The chain joins TRBV5-6 to TRBJ1-2; maybe TRBD1 (6 bases). Germline-derived CDR1 and CDR2 are SGHDT and YYEEEE. This CDR3 has 14 amino acids. V shed 1 base and J shed 5 bases, with 12 bases lying between them. CDR3 bases: TGTGCCAGCAGCTTGTGGACAGTCGTTTATGGCTACACCTTC. This translates into CASSLWTVVYGYTF.

This clone occurred a few times. This rearrangement joins TRBV9 to TRBJ2-6; no firm D call. The V gene lost 0 bases and the J gene lost 3 bases, with 16 bases spanning the gap. Germline CDR1 SGDLS, CDR2 YYNGEE. This CDR3 is built from 18 residues. CDR3 bases: TGTGCCAGCAGCGTAGAGGCAACTAACCTTTATGGGGCCAACGTCCTGACTTTC. This codes for CASSVEATNLYGANVLTF.

J is TRBJ2-2 and V is TRBV28; D is unclear. Trimming took off 3 bases at V and 11 bases at J, with 10 bases between the two ends. Germline V gives CDR1 MDHEN, CDR2 SYDVKM. This CDR3 is built from 12 residues. The CDR3 protein is CASSLVGGELFF. In nucleotides, the CDR3 is TGTGCCAGCAGTTTGGTCGGCGGAGAGCTGTTTTTT. The complete variable domain, with remaining parts taken from reference TRBV28 and TRBJ2-2, reads DVKVTQSSRYLVKRTGEKVFLECVQDMDHENMFWYRQDPGLGLRLIYFSYDVKMKEKGDIPEGYSVSREKKERFSLILESASTNQTSMYLCASSLVGGELFFGEGSRLTVL.

The chain has TRBV4-1 and TRBJ2-1; perhaps TRBD2 as D (5 bases). This CDR3 region has 13 residues. With 2 bases removed from V and 8 bases from J, the gap between germline ends came to 10 bases. Looked up from germline, CDR1 is MGHRA and CDR2 is YSYEKL. Written as DNA, the CDR3 is TGCGCCAGCAGCCAAAGTAACGGGGATGAGCAGTTCTTC. Its protein product is CASSQSNGDEQFF.

The chain combines TRBV28 with TRBJ1-1; TRBD1 aligns across 7 bases. CDR1 and CDR2 from the germline V gene are MDHEN and SYDVKM. The CDR3 has 15 residues. The V and J ends lost 4 bases and 3 bases, in that order; junction bases with no gene match: 8. CDR3 region: CASSSTGNAYTEAFF. The CDR3, as DNA: TGTGCCAGCAGTTCGACAGGGAATGCGTACACTGAAGCTTTCTTT.

The chain joins TRBV11-3 to TRBJ2-1, with 11 nucleotides matching TRBD2. Looked up from germline, CDR1 is SGHNT and CDR2 is YENEEA. The CDR3 extends over 15 amino acids. V trimming: 0 bases; J trimming: 5 bases; junction bases outside the gene matches: 0. The CDR3 loop is CASSLELAGDNEQFF. Written as DNA, the CDR3 is TGTGCCAGCAGCTTAGAACTAGCGGGAGACAATGAGCAGTTCTTC.

The rearrangement links TRBV10-3 to TRBJ2-5, with D maybe TRBD1 (6 bases). Trimming removed 2 bases from V and 5 bases from J, with 18 bases in between. The V gene's germline CDR1 is ENHRY and CDR2 SYGVKD. CDR3 length equals 16 residues. The CDR3: CAISERGVGAGETQYF. The CDR3 nucleotides are TGTGCCATCAGTGAGCGAGGAGTGGGGGCCGGGGAGACCCAGTACTTC.

The rearrangement joins TRBV4-2 to TRBJ2-2; 14 bases are shared with TRBD2. The CDR3 has 18 amino acids. Germline V gives CDR1 LGHNA, CDR2 YNFKEQ. With 0 bases clipped from V and 6 bases from J, the junction kept 6 bases outside the gene matches. CDR3 region: CASSQDGLGLAGAGELFF. In DNA form, the CDR3 reads TGTGCCAGCAGCCAAGATGGGTTGGGACTAGCGGGAGCCGGGGAGCTGTTTTTT.

The gene calls are TRBV29-1 and TRBJ2-6; a possible D gene is TRBD1 (6 bases). Trimming removed 6 bases at V and 2 bases at J, with 11 bases between. The CDR3 runs 14 residues. The germline V gene encodes CDR1 SQVTM and CDR2 ANQGSEA. The CDR3 sequence is CSVVQGTGANVLTF. The CDR3 DNA reads as TGCAGCGTAGTACAGGGAACTGGGGCCAACGTCCTGACTTTC.

This rearrangement joins TRBV5-4 to TRBJ2-7; TRBD1 matches at 7 bases. There are 14 residues in the CDR3. CDR1 and CDR2 from the germline V gene are SGHNT and YYREEE (reference sequence). V lost 5 bases and J lost 3; bases outside the gene matches: 8. This CDR3 is CASSPYRGNYEQYF. In DNA form, the CDR3 reads TGTGCCAGCAGTCCTTACAGGGGTAACTACGAGCAGTACTTC.